The 31 T cell receptor beta chains presented below share a single source sample, sequenced in a study of shared clonotypes between healthy human individuals. Generated by immunoSEQ multiplex PCR, the TCRdb table keeps only in-frame clones and is missing some. Of over a million clones in the sample, approximately 96% were seen once. Sequenced input: naive CD4+ T cells sorted from blood. As for subset: CD45RA+ positively selected. Receptors were obtained from a man aged 30 to 39 in good health.

This clone was seen only once. V usage is TRBV5-1 and J usage is TRBJ2-7; D is perhaps TRBD2 (5 bases). Trimming removed 0 bases from V and 2 bases from J, with 15 bases in between. The CDR3 length is 16 residues. From germline, CDR1 is SGHRS and CDR2 YFSETQ. The CDR3 protein is CASSLGGADLTYEQYF. The CDR3 DNA sequence: TGCGCCAGCAGCTTGGGGGGAGCGGATTTAACCTACGAGCAGTACTTC.

The chain is built from TRBV4-1 and TRBJ1-1, with D possibly matching TRBD1 (6 bases). Germline values: CDR1 MGHRA, CDR2 YSYEKL. Trimming took off 0 bases at V and 1 base at J, with 15 bases between the two ends. CDR3 length: 17 amino acids. CDR3 sequence reads: CASSQEVRQGKNTEAFF. For the CDR3, the DNA is TGCGCCAGCAGCCAAGAGGTCCGTCAGGGGAAGAACACTGAAGCTTTCTTT.

The chain has TRBV5-4 and TRBJ2-1, with D unclear. Germline V lookup: CDR1 SGHNT, CDR2 YYREEE (reference sequence). The CDR3 covers 14 residues. V lost 4 bases, J lost 4 bases, and 12 bases lay in between. This CDR3 is CASSPPGRYNEQFF. CDR3 nucleotide sequence: TGTGCCAGCAGCCCTCCGGGCCGATACAATGAGCAGTTCTTC. Supplemented by reference TRBV5-4 and TRBJ2-1, the full variable domain reads ETGVTQSPTHLIKTRGQQVTLRCSSQSGHNTVSWYQQALGQGPQFIFQYYREEENGRGNFPPRFSGLQFPNYSSELNVNALELDDSALYLCASSPPGRYNEQFFGPGTRLTVL.

Regarding this clone: The same CDR3 is also encoded by other DNA sequences in this sample. V and J are TRBV5-6 and TRBJ2-7; no clear D gene. Germline V CDR1 and CDR2: SGHDT, YYEEEE. The CDR3 is made up of 12 amino acids. Trimming pared 2 bases from V and 1 base from J, leaving 4 bases between. CDR3 residues: CASSLQSYEQYF. As DNA, the CDR3 is TGTGCCAGCAGCTTACAGTCCTACGAGCAGTACTTC.

The chain employs TRBV19 and TRBJ2-5; a possible D gene is TRBD1 (6 bases). This CDR3 spans 16 amino acids. CDR1 LNHDA and CDR2 SQIVND come from the germline V gene (reference sequence). V lost 2 bases to trimming and J lost 2 bases, with 15 bases between them. The DNA of the CDR3 is TGTGCCAGTAGTATAAGGTCCGTAAGGGGGCAAGAGACCCAGTACTTC. Protein sequence: CASSIRSVRGQETQYF.

In regard to this clone: The sample contains more than one DNA sequence encoding this CDR3. The chain recombines TRBV20-1 with TRBJ2-5, with D unclear. The CDR3 sequence is 11 residues long. V lost 0 bases, J lost 5 bases, and 4 bases lay in between. Looked up from germline, CDR1 is DFQATT and CDR2 is SNEGSKA (reference sequence). In nucleotides, the CDR3 is TGCAGTGCTAGAGAGGGTGAGACCCAGTACTTC. It is translated as CSAREGETQYF.

The rearrangement joins TRBV7-3 to TRBJ2-1; tentatively, D is TRBD1 or TRBD2 (5 bases each). The CDR3 is made up of 14 amino acids. Deletions cut 4 bases from V and 6 bases from J, with 13 bases between. From germline, CDR1 is SGHTA and CDR2 FQGTGA. This CDR3 is CASSSGPWGNEQFF. CDR3 coding DNA: TGTGCCAGCAGCTCGGGACCATGGGGCAATGAGCAGTTCTTC.

The gene calls are TRBV18 and TRBJ2-3, with 7 nucleotides matching TRBD1. Germline lookup yields CDR1 KGHSH and CDR2 LQKENI. The CDR3 totals 17 residues. Trimming took 6 bases from V and 4 from J; bases not matched to a gene: 16. This CDR3 is CASSATKGAAKADTQYF. The CDR3 DNA reads as TGTGCCAGCTCGGCGACTAAGGGGGCGGCGAAGGCAGATACGCAGTATTTT. Together with reference TRBV18 and TRBJ2-3, the CDR3 gives the full variable domain: NAGVMQNPRHLVRRRGQEARLRCSPMKGHSHVYWYRQLPEEGLKFMVYLQKENIIDESGMPKERFSAEFPKEGPSILRIQQVVRGDSAAYFCASSATKGAAKADTQYFGPGTRLTVL.

The chain has TRBV5-1 and TRBJ1-2, with 12 bases that match TRBD1. This CDR3 has 16 residues. CDR1 is SGHRS, CDR2 YFSETQ, per germline. With V trimmed by 0 bases and J by 8 bases, 8 bases remained unmatched. The CDR3 loop is CASSLEGTGGPWGYTF. Here the CDR3 DNA reads TGCGCCAGCAGCTTGGAAGGGACAGGGGGCCCATGGGGCTACACCTTC. The variable domain in full, with the rest retrieved from reference TRBV5-1 and TRBJ1-2, is KAGVTQTPRYLIKTRGQQVTLSCSPISGHRSVSWYQQTPGQGLQFLFEYFSETQRNKGNFPGRFSGRQFSNSRSEMNVSTLELGDSALYLCASSLEGTGGPWGYTFGSGTRLTVV.

This sequence joins TRBV19 and TRBJ2-2; possibly TRBD1 for D (6 bases). Germline V CDR1 and CDR2: LNHDA, SQIVND (reference sequence). CDR3 length: 21 amino acids. V was cut by 5 bases and J by 3 bases, with 31 bases left in between. This CDR3 reads CASSPGGVGPGLRGYTGELFF. CDR3 nucleotides: TGTGCCAGTAGTCCTGGTGGGGTGGGCCCGGGTCTCAGGGGATACACCGGGGAGCTGTTTTTT.

The rearrangement joins TRBV4-1 to TRBJ2-3; D is possibly TRBD2 (5 bases). Germline CDR1 and CDR2: MGHRA and YSYEKL. There are 16 residues in the CDR3. V lost 0 bases to trimming and J lost 2 bases, with 12 bases between them. The CDR3 protein is CASSQDSVSYTDTQYF. CDR3 bases: TGCGCCAGCAGCCAAGATAGCGTTTCCTACACAGATACGCAGTATTTT.

This chain connects TRBV29-1 to TRBJ2-5; TRBD2 aligns across 7 bases. The germline V gene encodes CDR1 SQVTM and CDR2 ANQGSEA. V was pared by 7 bases and J by 1 base, with 6 bases of the junction left unmatched. This CDR3 spans 13 amino acids. CDR3 in amino acids: CSGAQRGQETQYF. The CDR3, as DNA: TGCAGCGGGGCCCAGCGGGGCCAAGAGACCCAGTACTTC.

The rearrangement joins TRBV7-6 to TRBJ2-5, with 10 positions matching TRBD2. CDR3 length equals 17 residues. Unmatched junction bases numbered 11, after V lost 0 bases and J lost 7 bases. Germline V CDR1 and CDR2: SGHVS, FNYEAQ. The CDR3 region is CASSLALGLATEGTQYF. The CDR3 DNA reads as TGTGCCAGCAGCTTAGCGTTGGGACTAGCGACGGAGGGGACCCAGTACTTC.

V and J are TRBV6-1 and TRBJ1-3; a possible D gene is TRBD1 (5 bases). Germline V gene lookup returns CDR1 MNHNS and CDR2 SASEGT. The CDR3 is 15 amino acids. Trimming took off 4 bases at V and 4 bases at J, with 14 bases between the two ends. The DNA for the CDR3 is TGTGCCAGCAGTGTCTCCAGGGACGGGGGAAACACCATATATTTT. It encodes CASSVSRDGGNTIYF.

This clone occurred once. The genes are TRBV5-6 and TRBJ2-3; D not resolved. V gave up 1 base and J gave up 0 bases, with 9 bases separating them. The CDR3 is 15 amino acids. Germline assignment: CDR1 SGHDT and CDR2 YYEEEE. The CDR3 bases are TGTGCCAGCAGCTTGAGGTTGTCTAGCACAGATACGCAGTATTTT. Protein sequence: CASSLRLSSTDTQYF.

The chain employs TRBV25-1 and TRBJ2-1; D is unresolved. V was pared by 9 bases and J by 0 bases, with 18 bases between. The CDR3 consists of 16 residues. Germline V gives CDR1 MGHDK, CDR2 SYGVNS. The CDR3 loop reads CASNPSDGSSYNEQFF. The DNA for the CDR3 is TGTGCCAGTAATCCCTCGGACGGAAGCTCCTACAATGAGCAGTTCTTC.

The V call is TRBV4-3, the J call TRBJ2-5, with 10 positions matching TRBD1. In germline, CDR1 is LGHNA, CDR2 YSLEER. With 4 bases clipped from V and 5 bases from J, the junction kept 7 bases outside the gene matches. The CDR3 is 15 residues long. CDR3 DNA sequence: TGCGCCAGCAGCCCAGACAGGGGGCGAAGGGAGACCCAGTACTTC. It encodes CASSPDRGRRETQYF.

The gene calls are TRBV29-1 and TRBJ1-1, with TRBD1 matching 7 bases. Germline V gene sequence: CDR1 SQVTM, CDR2 ANQGSEA. This CDR3 spans 12 amino acids. The V segment lost 7 bases and the J segment 6 bases; nucleotides outside the gene matches: 8. The CDR3 sequence is CSACRGRAEAFF. CDR3 nucleotides: TGCAGCGCCTGCAGGGGGAGGGCTGAAGCTTTCTTT.

The sample holds a few counts of this clone. The rearrangement joins TRBV6-5 to TRBJ1-2, with unresolved D. The germline V gene encodes CDR1 MNHEY and CDR2 SVGAGI. The CDR3 has 14 amino acids. Trimming shortened V by 2 bases and J by 4 bases, and 11 bases separated the two germline ends. CDR3 nucleotides: TGTGCCAGCAGTTACCTACCCTCCACCTATGGCTACACCTTC. Translated, it gives CASSYLPSTYGYTF.

This clone was seen only a few times. This chain joins TRBV7-3 and TRBJ1-1; weak D call: TRBD1 (5 bases). The V end was cut by 2 bases, the J end by 5 bases, with 15 bases between. The CDR3 covers 15 residues. Germline assignment: CDR1 SGHTA and CDR2 FQGTGA. Here the CDR3 reads CASSLGPGGITEAFF. The DNA for the CDR3 is TGTGCCAGCAGCTTAGGTCCGGGGGGAATTACTGAAGCTTTCTTT. The variable domain in full, completed from reference TRBV7-3 and TRBJ1-1, reads GAGVSQTPSNKVTEKGKYVELRCDPISGHTALYWYRQSLGQGPEFLIYFQGTGAADDSGLPNDRFFAVRPEGSVSTLKIQRTERGDSAVYLCASSLGPGGITEAFFGQGTRLTVV.

The V gene is TRBV4-2, the J gene TRBJ2-1; 7 nucleotides agree with TRBD2. J lost 7 bases, V lost 0 bases, and 12 bases had no gene match. The CDR3 has 17 amino acids. Germline V CDR1 and CDR2: LGHNA, YNFKEQ. CDR3 residues: CASSQDPASGLLNEQFF. The CDR3 DNA reads TGTGCCAGCAGCCAAGATCCCGCTAGCGGATTGCTAAATGAGCAGTTCTTC.

This clone was recorded many times. The chain's CDR3 is CASSATGTGRPAEQYF. The CDR3 coding sequence is TGTGCCAGTAGTGCTACCGGGACAGGGCGTCCTGCGGAGCAGTACTTC. The chain has TRBV19 and TRBJ2-7; 9 bases line up with TRBD1. V lost 5 bases, J lost 7 bases, and 15 bases stayed unmatched. This CDR3 region has 16 residues. Germline CDR1 and CDR2: LNHDA and SQIVND (reference sequence). The full variable domain, completed using reference TRBV19 and TRBJ2-7, is DGGITQSPKYLFRKEGQNVTLSCEQNLNHDAMYWYRQDPGQGLRLIYYSQIVNDFQKGDIAEGYSVSREKKESFPLTVTSAQKNPTAFYLCASSATGTGRPAEQYFGPGTRLTVT.

As regards this clone: Other DNA sequences in this specimen translate into the identical CDR3. This chain links TRBV18 with TRBJ2-5; D unclear. CDR3 length equals 12 residues. Trimming removed 3 bases from V and 5 bases from J, with 7 bases in between. Germline V gives CDR1 KGHSH, CDR2 LQKENI. DNA of the CDR3: TGTGCCAGCTCACCTACCCAGGAGACCCAGTACTTC. The encoded protein is CASSPTQETQYF.

The rearrangement joins TRBV6-5 to TRBJ2-1, with TRBD1 identical over 9 bases. V was clipped by 9 bases and J by 3 bases; unmatched bases: 9. Germline CDR1 MNHEY, CDR2 SVGAGI. The CDR3 length is 15 residues. In nucleotides, the CDR3 is TGTGCCAGGCGACCCCCGGGACAGGGCTACAATGAGCAGTTCTTC. Protein: CARRPPGQGYNEQFF.

The chain recombines TRBV28 with TRBJ2-6; D is unresolved. CDR1 is MDHEN and CDR2 is SYDVKM in the germline V gene. V lost 5 bases, J lost 0 bases, and 8 bases lay in between. This CDR3 has 15 residues. The CDR3, as DNA: TGTGCCAGCAGTCTTGCAGACTCTGGGGCCAACGTCCTGACTTTC. It encodes CASSLADSGANVLTF.

The chain joins TRBV27 to TRBJ2-5, with D unresolved. The V end lost 5 bases, the J end lost 2 bases, and 12 bases lay between the germline ends. Germline V gene data show CDR1 as MNHEY and CDR2 as SMNVEV (reference sequence). This CDR3 comprises 14 residues. The CDR3 DNA reads as TGTGCCAGCAGTCCTCGACGGCAACAAGAGACCCAGTACTTC. Translated: CASSPRRQQETQYF.

The chain recombines TRBV19 with TRBJ1-3, with D unclear. V lost 5 bases to trimming and J lost 2 bases, with 13 bases between them. CDR1 and CDR2 (germline): LNHDA, SQIVND (reference sequence). The CDR3 is made up of 15 amino acids. The CDR3 reads CASSLTFVPGNTIYF. CDR3 DNA: TGTGCCAGTAGTCTGACCTTTGTACCTGGAAACACCATATATTTT.

This rearrangement joins TRBV18 to TRBJ1-2; the D gene is possibly TRBD1 (5 bases). From germline, CDR1 is KGHSH and CDR2 LQKENI. V lost 2 bases and J 5 bases, leaving 9 bases between the germline ends. This CDR3 has 13 residues. The CDR3 nucleotides read TGTGCCAGCTCACCAACGACAGAATATGGCTACACCTTC. It translates to CASSPTTEYGYTF.

V gene TRBV28 combines with J gene TRBJ2-7; D ambiguous. Germline V CDR1 and CDR2: MDHEN, SYDVKM. The CDR3 totals 14 residues. V was cut by 5 bases and J by 4 bases, with 15 bases left in between. The chain's CDR3 is CASSHQPLIYEQYF. DNA for the CDR3: TGTGCCAGCAGTCATCAGCCTCTTATATACGAGCAGTACTTC.

The chain recombines TRBV7-3 with TRBJ2-1, with 10 bases lining up with TRBD2. Trimming took 3 bases from V and 5 from J; bases not matched to a gene: 7. This CDR3 is 16 amino acids long. The germline V gene encodes CDR1 SGHTA and CDR2 FQGTGA. CDR3 sequence: CASSFPGTSVDNEQFF. DNA for the CDR3: TGTGCCAGCAGCTTCCCCGGGACTAGCGTGGACAATGAGCAGTTCTTC.

V gene TRBV7-6 combines with J gene TRBJ2-3; TRBD1 matches 7 bases. Trimming at V came to 5 bases and at J to 1 base, leaving 18 bases not matched to a gene. Germline CDR1 reads SGHVS; CDR2 reads FNYEAQ. This CDR3 comprises 19 residues. CDR3 nucleotides: TGTGCCAGCAGCCCCCAGACAGGGTATGGCATGATGGGCACAGATACGCAGTATTTT. Amino acids: CASSPQTGYGMMGTDTQYF.